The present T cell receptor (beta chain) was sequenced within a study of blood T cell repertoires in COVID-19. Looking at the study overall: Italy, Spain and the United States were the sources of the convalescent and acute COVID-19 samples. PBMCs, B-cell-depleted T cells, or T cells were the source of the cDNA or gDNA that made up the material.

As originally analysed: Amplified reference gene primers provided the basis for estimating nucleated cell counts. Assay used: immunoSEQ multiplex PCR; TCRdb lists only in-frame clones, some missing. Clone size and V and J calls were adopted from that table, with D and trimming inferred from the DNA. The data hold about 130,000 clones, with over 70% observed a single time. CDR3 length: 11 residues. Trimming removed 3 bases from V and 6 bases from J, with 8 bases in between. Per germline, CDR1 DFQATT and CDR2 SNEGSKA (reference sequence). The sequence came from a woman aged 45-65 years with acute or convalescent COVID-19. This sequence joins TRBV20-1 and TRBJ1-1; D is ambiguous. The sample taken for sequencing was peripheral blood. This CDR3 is CSASWQAEAFF. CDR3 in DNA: TGCAGTGCTAGCTGGCAGGCTGAAGCTTTCTTT.